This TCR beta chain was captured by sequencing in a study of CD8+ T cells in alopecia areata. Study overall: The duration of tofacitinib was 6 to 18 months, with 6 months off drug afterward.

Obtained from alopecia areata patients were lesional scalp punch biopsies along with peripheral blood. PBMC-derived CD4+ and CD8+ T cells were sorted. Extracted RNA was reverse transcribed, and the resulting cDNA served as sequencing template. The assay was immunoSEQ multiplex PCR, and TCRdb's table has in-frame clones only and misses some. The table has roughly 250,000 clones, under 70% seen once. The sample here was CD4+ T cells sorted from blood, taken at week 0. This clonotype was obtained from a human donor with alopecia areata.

The CDR3 loop is CSPVGPGGYNEQFF. Here the CDR3 DNA reads TGCAGCCCGGTAGGGCCCGGAGGATACAATGAGCAGTTCTTC. The chain uses TRBV29-1 and TRBJ2-1; tentative D call: TRBD2 (5 bases). Per the germline V gene, CDR1 is SQVTM and CDR2 is ANQGSEA. The CDR3 spans 14 residues. Trimming removed 8 bases from V and 4 bases from J, with 18 bases in between.